What follows is one T cell receptor beta chain and its context. The antigen it binds to is not known. No base quality values were provided; no much bigger clone lies one nucleotide off. This record belongs to a study of shared clonotypes between healthy human individuals (TCRdb year 2020). At the level of the whole study: A couple of women and a few men aged 18 to 49 years were included in the cohort. Per donor, three plates each were used for CD4 naive and CD4 memory, two for CD8 naive, and one for CD8 memory. To estimate repertoire size and how much clonotype sharing occurs between individuals, the study deeply sequenced the blood TCR repertoires of a handful of healthy adults. Different laboratories and diverse techniques were used to prepare libraries and sequence TCR repertoires, to increase sequencing depth and limit assay-specific biases. Per donor, leukapheresis produced somewhere between about 0.94 and 9 billion PBMCs.

Using the deep immunoSEQ assay, multiplex PCR amplified TCR CDR3 regions from genomic DNA. For each cell subset, the extracted genomic DNA was distributed evenly across all wells of several immunoSEQ 96-well plates, and each plate served as one replicate. Each replicate PCR for sorted subsets received 200 ng genomic DNA, equal to about 29,000 T cell genomes. The purified libraries were quantified using a Qubit 3.0 fluorometer, sized with a Bioanalyzer 2100, and then quantified again using the KAPA Library Quantification kit. Each immunoSEQ 96-well plate was sequenced on its own single-read 150-cycle Illumina NextSeq 550 flow cell. Per the authors' processing: The immunoSEQ output contained only junctional sequences without quality scores, so filtering could not match that applied to full-length reads. Sequences were annotated with PyIR, a Python wrapper for IgBLAST v1.9, using IMGT germline references to assign V/J genes and CDR3. Reads with weak V/J assignments (E-value above 1e-6), missing CDR3, stop codons, out-of-frame junctions, or ambiguous translated residues were removed. V3J clonotypes were defined as sequences sharing the same inferred V gene, J gene, and CDR3 amino acid sequence. To compute the percentage overlap between repertoires, the number of shared unique clonotypes was divided by the size of the smaller repertoire. Richness of each repertoire was evaluated using RTK rarefaction, the Chao1 estimator, and Recon v2.1 estimates of unobserved clonotypes. For all TCRbeta clonotypes obtained by the gDNA method from a few donors, generation probabilities were computed with OLGA. As stored in TCRdb, this immuneACCESS dataset retains in-frame rearrangements with V and J assigned. A fraction of the clones does not appear; measured against another copy, unresolved V genes explain less than half of the discrepancy, and the remainder lacks a known reason. V and J calls and clone size are given by that table; D and trimming were obtained from the DNA. The sample table lists approximately 720,000 clones, roughly 94% of them with a count of one. The leading ten clones occupy 24% of the sample.

For the CD8 naive samples, CD45RO-negative cells were positively selected for CCR7, yielding a CD45RA+CCR7+ population from which TemRA cells were excluded. Donors were healthy HIV-negative adults with no recently reported acute infections or vaccinations. Only Caucasian adults living in Nashville, Tennessee, USA were represented among the donors. Blood was collected by leukapheresis, and PBMCs were isolated by Ficoll-Histopaque density gradient centrifugation and then cryopreserved in liquid nitrogen vapor phase. Analytical flow cytometry was used to check the purity and quantity of every magnetically sorted T cell population. From each sorted fraction, genomic DNA was isolated and quantified by UV absorbance on a Nanodrop 2000c. Trimming costs V 2 bases and J 2 bases, and their ends lie 12 bases apart. Spanning cysteine to phenylalanine, the CDR3 consists of 15 amino acids. Of all the DNA, just the CDR3 is kept, 45 bases in frame from base 1. The germline V gene yields MNHNS for CDR1 and SASEGT for CDR2.

The full study reports these points: Only blood was sampled, and tissue TCR repertoires likely differ from those in blood. Even with the large sequencing depth, rarefaction of the sorted-subset datasets indicated that sequencing was incomplete. Naive subsets generally had larger estimated clonotype richness than memory subsets did. Pairwise subsampling indicated that sequencing depth was expected to affect the degree of clonotype sharing among donors. The genetic and exposure-history diversity represented was limited by the small number of donors. Sharing across a few donors was observed for approximately 5% of naive CD4, less than 4% of naive CD8, over 2% of memory CD4, and about 0.39% of memory CD8 clonotypes. Higher generation probabilities were observed for clonotypes shared by all four sorted-subset donors than for non-shared clonotypes.

The sample was naive CD8+ T cells sorted from blood. The cell subset or site tag for this specimen amounts to: CD45RA+CCR7+. The receptor's source is a man in his thirties or forties in good health. The V gene is TRBV6-1 and the J gene is TRBJ2-5; perhaps TRBD1 is the D gene, with 5 bases matching. The sequence in DNA is TGTGCCAGCAGTGAATTCAGGGCAACTCAAGAGACCCAGTACTTC. The encoded protein is CASSEFRATQETQYF.